This T cell receptor (beta chain) was captured in a study of blood T cell repertoires in COVID-19. There are 15 residues in the CDR3. Trimming removed 4 bases from V and 6 bases from J; junction bases left unmatched: 6. Germline V gives CDR1 MNHEY, CDR2 SMNVEV (reference sequence). This clone was seen only once. Original analysis: Amplification of reference gene primers was used by the study to estimate nucleated cell counts. Here immunoSEQ multiplex PCR was the method, and the copy in TCRdb shows in-frame clones only, minus some. V and J calls and clone size are copied from that table; D and trimming were computed from the DNA. The sample includes fewer than 25,000 clones, roughly 88% of them seen just once.

The receptor comes from a man in his 70s with acute or convalescent COVID-19. The chain carries TRBV27 and TRBJ2-2; 9 bases agree with TRBD2. The sequencing sample was made of peripheral blood. The CDR3 sequence: CASSYAGGGSGELFF. CDR3 bases: TGTGCCAGCAGTTACGCGGGAGGGGGATCCGGGGAGCTGTTTTTT.